This T cell receptor beta chain came from a study of type 1 regulatory T cells (dated by TCRdb to about 2021). The study in broad terms: The study characterized an in vitro protocol that generated a Tr1-enriched, alloantigen-specific CD4 T cell product named T-allo10. Patients with hematological malignancies who were receiving allogeneic hematopoietic stem cell transplantation were the group in which T-allo10 was being clinically evaluated. Results the study describes overall, beyond this receptor: A more restricted TCR repertoire was observed in Tr1 cells than in non-Tr1 cells, and this restriction was interpreted in the study as alloantigen-induced clonal expansion.

The reads were generated on an Illumina MiSeq. Using fastp trimming at Q25 and MiXCR clonotype assembly, TCRdb reanalyzed the public sequencing data and kept in-frame beta chains. One record per CDR3 amino acid sequence lists the most common genes and DNA. The sample table lists 65,000 to 80,000 distinct CDR3 sequences, 20% to 25% of them with a count of one. 8.3% of the sample belongs to the ten largest clones. Concerning this clonotype: The antigen it recognizes is unknown. The input lacks base qualities; no much larger clone sits a single base away.

The cysteine opens and the phenylalanine closes a CDR3 of 15 amino acids. Just the 45-base CDR3 DNA is kept, in frame starting at base 1. Trimming removed 5 bases from V and 3 bases from J, leaving 17 bases between the germline ends. According to the germline V gene, CDR1 reads SGHTA and CDR2 reads FQGNSA. Sequences were obtained from cultured type 1 regulatory T (Tr1) cells, either the whole culture or a sorted fraction (not recorded which). In the paper's terms, the cell subset or site label means: type 1 regulatory T cells sorted from the T-allo10 product. This clonotype was sampled from a human donor in good health. In this chain, TRBV7-2 is recombined with TRBJ2-7; possibly the D gene is TRBD1, per 6 matching bases. The CDR3: CASSPAVGQFYEQYF. The DNA sequence reads TGTGCCAGCAGCCCAGCGGTTGGACAGTTCTACGAGCAGTACTTC.